This TCR beta chain was sequenced during a study of cytomegalovirus exposure and HLA in healthy donors. 13 Jbeta primers and 60 Vbeta primers were used for the PCR. Sequencing was performed with immunoSEQ multiplex PCR; in TCRdb, only in-frame clones are kept and a portion is missing. The sample lists more than 95,000 clones, nearly 80% seen once, with 5% to 6.5% in the top ten. Material: PBMCs. This TCR derives from a man in his sixties in good health and CMV-seropositive.

CDR3 in DNA: TGTGCCTGGAGTCAGGACAGGGGTACTTTTGGGGCCAACGTCCTGACTTTC. Amino acid sequence: CAWSQDRGTFGANVLTF. The chain couples TRBV30 to TRBJ2-6; 9 bases are a match to TRBD1. CDR1 is GTSNPN, CDR2 SVGIG, per germline (reference sequence). The V segment lost 2 bases and the J segment 3 bases; nucleotides outside the gene matches: 8. The CDR3 contains 17 residues.